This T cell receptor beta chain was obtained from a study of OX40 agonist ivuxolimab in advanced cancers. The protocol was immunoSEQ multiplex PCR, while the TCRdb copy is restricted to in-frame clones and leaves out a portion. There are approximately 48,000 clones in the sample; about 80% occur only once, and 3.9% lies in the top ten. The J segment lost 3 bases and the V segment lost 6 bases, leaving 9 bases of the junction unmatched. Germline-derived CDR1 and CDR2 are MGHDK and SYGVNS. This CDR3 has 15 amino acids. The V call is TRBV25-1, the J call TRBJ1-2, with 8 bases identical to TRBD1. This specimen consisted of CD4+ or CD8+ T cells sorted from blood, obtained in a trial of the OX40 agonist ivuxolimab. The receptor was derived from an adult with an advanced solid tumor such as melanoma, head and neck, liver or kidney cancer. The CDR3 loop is CASSHDRGNHYGYTF. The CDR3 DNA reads TGTGCCAGCAGCCACGACAGGGGAAATCACTATGGCTACACCTTC.